This entry is about one T cell receptor beta chain. No antigen is known for it. Sorting that relied on CD45RO/CCR7/CD25/CD127/CD95/CD27 yielded CD4+ naive, central memory, regulatory and stem cell-like memory cells. V gave up 0 bases and J gave up 5 bases, with 17 bases separating them. Germline-derived CDR1 and CDR2 are ENHRY and SYGVKD. The CDR3 has 17 amino acids. This sample is drawn from a study of beta chain features in type 1 diabetes. Broader study findings: The question of HLA type influencing TCRB rearrangement was one that remained unresolved here. A greater similarity of naive, central memory and Treg TCRB repertoires was seen among patients than among healthy donors. When Type 1 diabetes patients were examined, their TCRB CDR3s proved moderately but significantly shorter in all four CD4+ subsets.

Every bit of the isolated RNA underwent reverse transcription, so sequencing read expressed TCRB transcripts. Each sample of naive, central memory or regulatory T cells had, on average, roughly 3.6 million reads. Data came from immunoSEQ multiplex PCR; TCRdb stores just in-frame clones and leaves some out. The data show 300,000 to 450,000 clones, with over 8.5% seen just once and about 0.6% held by the top ten. The chain links TRBV10-3 to TRBJ2-1, with D tentatively TRBD1 (5 bases). The TCR comes from a young man with type 1 diabetes. Input material: central memory CD4+ T cells from blood. Here the CDR3 reads CAISESPGLRSHNEQFF. CDR3 sequence (DNA): TGTGCCATCAGTGAGTCGCCAGGGCTTAGATCCCACAATGAGCAGTTCTTC.